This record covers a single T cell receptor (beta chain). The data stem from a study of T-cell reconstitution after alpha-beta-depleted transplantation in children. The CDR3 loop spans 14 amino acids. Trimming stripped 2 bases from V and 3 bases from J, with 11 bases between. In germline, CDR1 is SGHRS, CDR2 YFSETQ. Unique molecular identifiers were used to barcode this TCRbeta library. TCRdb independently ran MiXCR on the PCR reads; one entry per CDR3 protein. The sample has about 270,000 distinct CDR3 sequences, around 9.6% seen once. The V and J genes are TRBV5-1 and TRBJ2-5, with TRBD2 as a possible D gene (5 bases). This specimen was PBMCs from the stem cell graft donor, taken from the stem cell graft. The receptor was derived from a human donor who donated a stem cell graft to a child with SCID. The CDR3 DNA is TGCGCCAGCAGCTTTGGAACGGAGGAAGAGACCCAGTACTTC. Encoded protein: CASSFGTEEETQYF.